The 21 T cell receptor beta chains below were found in one sample sequenced in a study of shared clonotypes between healthy human individuals. The protocol was immunoSEQ multiplex PCR, while the TCRdb copy is restricted to in-frame clones and leaves out a portion. The data hold around 1,900,000 clones, with about 93% observed a single time. Positively selected for CCR7, the CD45RO-negative cells used as naive CD8 cells excluded terminally differentiated effector memory CD45RA+ cells. The sample taken for sequencing was naive CD8+ T cells from PBMCs. The receptors originated from a man between 18 and 35 years old in good health. Some clones in this sample may be carry-over from other donors' samples.

The gene calls are TRBV7-2 and TRBJ2-7; no clear D. Trimming pared 3 bases from V and 3 bases from J, leaving 15 bases between. CDR1 SGHTA and CDR2 FQGNSA come from the germline V gene. The CDR3 extends over 15 amino acids. DNA for the CDR3: TGTGCCAGCAGCTTCCGGGTGGCGACCTTCTACGAGCAGTACTTC. It codes for CASSFRVATFYEQYF.

The CDR3 spells CASSLGGQGPQHF. CDR3 nucleotides: TGCGCCAGCAGCTTGGGGGGACAAGGGCCCCAGCATTTT. The chain couples TRBV5-1 to TRBJ1-5; tentative D call: TRBD1 (6 bases). V dropped 0 bases and J dropped 9 bases, with 10 bases sitting between them. Germline V lookup: CDR1 SGHRS, CDR2 YFSETQ. The CDR3 contains 13 residues.

This sequence joins TRBV28 and TRBJ2-1; D ambiguous. V dropped 6 bases and J dropped 5 bases, with 11 bases sitting between them. CDR1 and CDR2 from the germline V gene are MDHEN and SYDVKM. The CDR3 has 13 residues. The CDR3 reads CASRLTRNNEQFF. The CDR3 DNA reads TGTGCCAGCAGGCTGACAAGAAACAATGAGCAGTTCTTC.

V and J are TRBV11-2 and TRBJ2-5, with 7 bases that match TRBD2. The DNA end is more similar to TRBJ2-7, so the J call may be wrong. Germline V lookup: CDR1 SGHAT, CDR2 FQNNGV. This CDR3 has 14 amino acids. The CDR3 loop reads CASSLGLASSEQYF. The CDR3 bases are TGTGCCAGCAGCTTAGGACTAGCCTCTAGCGAGCAGTACTTC.

The chain has TRBV13 and TRBJ2-7; no clear D gene. V was trimmed by 2 bases and J by 0 bases, leaving 8 bases between them. There are 14 residues in the CDR3. Germline CDR1 reads PRHDT; CDR2 reads FYEKMQ (reference sequence). This CDR3 reads CASSLSHSSYEQYF. The DNA for the CDR3 is TGTGCCAGCAGCTTAAGTCACAGCTCCTACGAGCAGTACTTC.

This chain links TRBV4-2 with TRBJ2-3; D gene ambiguous. Trimming left V 1 base short and J 0 bases short, with 14 bases between. The CDR3 is 17 amino acids. Germline CDR1 and CDR2: LGHNA and YNFKEQ. The CDR3 protein is CASSQAPPYSSTDTQYF. CDR3 bases: TGTGCCAGCAGCCAAGCCCCACCCTACAGTAGCACAGATACGCAGTATTTT.

The rearrangement links TRBV29-1 to TRBJ2-1, with D perhaps assigned TRBD1 or TRBD2 (6 bases each). This CDR3 region has 14 residues. Trimming removed 6 bases from V and 1 base from J, with 13 bases in between. CDR1 SQVTM and CDR2 ANQGSEA come from the germline V gene. CDR3 in amino acids: CSVGGGRSYNEQFF. The CDR3 DNA sequence: TGCAGCGTGGGGGGCGGCAGGTCCTACAATGAGCAGTTCTTC.

The chain joins TRBV19 to TRBJ2-1; D not certain. Trimming left V 4 bases short and J 8 bases short, with 12 bases between. The CDR3 is made up of 13 amino acids. Germline CDR1 is LNHDA and CDR2 is SQIVND (reference sequence). The CDR3 reads CASSTLIGDEQFF. DNA for the CDR3: TGTGCCAGTAGTACCCTTATTGGGGATGAGCAGTTCTTC.

Comments on this clone: It is unclear where the CDR3 begins or ends on the DNA, so no DNA is shown, and the CDR3 is as TCRdb lists it. The chain carries TRBV6-5 and TRBJ2-7. The V gene's germline CDR1 is MNHEY and CDR2 SVGAGI. Inclusive of both ends, the CDR3 amounts to 11 amino acids. CDR3 amino acids: CAGYTCYEQYF.

The chain is built from TRBV7-6 and TRBJ2-1; D call uncertain. V was pared by 2 bases and J by 7 bases, with 9 bases between. This CDR3 is built from 13 residues. CDR1 is SGHVS, CDR2 FNYEAQ, per germline. Here the CDR3 reads CASSLTVRNEQFF. The CDR3, as DNA: TGTGCCAGCAGCTTAACAGTTCGGAATGAGCAGTTCTTC.

The chain links TRBV14 to TRBJ2-1; D is possibly TRBD2 (5 bases). The CDR3 is 16 residues long. Trimming cost V 5 bases and J 1 base, with 15 bases left between them. In germline, CDR1 is SGHDN, CDR2 FVKESK. The chain's CDR3 is CASSEGGWVSYNEQFF. As DNA, the CDR3 is TGTGCCAGCAGCGAAGGAGGATGGGTTTCCTACAATGAGCAGTTCTTC.

To note about this clone: A read error may produce the germline difference seen at one junction end. The genes are TRBV5-6 and TRBJ2-7; 11 bases fit TRBD1. This CDR3 has 14 residues. Germline V gives CDR1 SGHDT, CDR2 YYEEEE. The CDR3 DNA follows: TGTGCCAGCACCCAGGACAGGGGGCGAGACGAGCAGCACTTC. Residues: CASTQDRGRDEQHF.

Notes on this clone: The junction does not match germline at one end; this may be a read error. The rearrangement joins TRBV7-6 to TRBJ2-7; the match to TRBD2 covers 7 bases. This CDR3 is 16 amino acids long. CDR1 and CDR2 (germline): SGHVS, FNYEAQ. The CDR3 sequence: CASSLAVGGRISEQYF. CDR3 nucleotide sequence: TGTGCCAGCAGCCTAGCCGTGGGCGGGAGAATAAGCGAGCAGTACTTC. The full variable domain, completed using reference TRBV7-6 and TRBJ2-7, is GAGVSQSPRYKVTKRGQDVALRCDPISGHVSLYWYRQALGQGPEFLTYFNYEAQQDKSGLPNDRFSAERPEGSISTLTIQRTEQRDSAMYRCASSLAVGGRISEQYFGPGTRLTVT.

Of note for this clone: The same CDR3 can be traced to other DNA sequences in this sample. The chain carries TRBV7-3 and TRBJ1-2; 8 bases line up with TRBD1. The CDR3 contains 13 residues. The germline V gene encodes CDR1 SGHTA and CDR2 FQGTGA. The V and J ends lost 2 bases and 4 bases, in that order; junction bases with no gene match: 0. In nucleotides, the CDR3 is TGTGCCAGCAGCTTAGGGACAGGCTATGGCTACACCTTC. Protein sequence: CASSLGTGYGYTF.

The V gene is TRBV6-1, the J gene TRBJ2-4, with D possibly called TRBD1 or TRBD2 (5 bases each). This CDR3 has 15 residues. Germline V gene sequence: CDR1 MNHNS, CDR2 SASEGT. Trimming took 3 bases from V and 1 from J, leaving 10 bases between them. CDR3 DNA: TGTGCCAGCAGTGAGAGGGGAGCTGCCAAAAACATTCAGTACTTC. Its protein product is CASSERGAAKNIQYF.

The chain joins TRBV11-2 to TRBJ1-4; a possible D gene is TRBD1 (5 bases). Looked up from germline, CDR1 is SGHAT and CDR2 is FQNNGV. With 5 bases removed from V and 5 bases from J, the gap between germline ends came to 18 bases. The length of the CDR3 is 16 residues. DNA for the CDR3: TGTGCCAGCAGCCTAACGCAGGGTCCCGTAAATGAAAAACTGTTTTTT. Protein sequence: CASSLTQGPVNEKLFF.

The CDR3 loop reads CASSVEGTKAYEQYF. The DNA of the CDR3 is TGTGCCAGCAGCGTAGAAGGGACGAAAGCCTACGAGCAGTACTTC. V gene TRBV9 combines with J gene TRBJ2-7, with D perhaps given as TRBD1 or TRBD2 (5 bases each). Trimming pared 0 bases from V and 2 bases from J, leaving 12 bases between. Germline V gene data show CDR1 as SGDLS and CDR2 as YYNGEE. This CDR3 is built from 15 residues.

The rearrangement joins TRBV27 to TRBJ2-1; 8 bases line up with TRBD1. Germline V CDR1 and CDR2: MNHEY, SMNVEV (reference sequence). The CDR3 loop spans 13 amino acids. With 5 bases clipped from V and 8 bases from J, the junction kept 5 bases outside the gene matches. CDR3: CASSPRTGHEQFF. CDR3 in DNA: TGTGCCAGCAGTCCGCGGACAGGGCATGAGCAGTTCTTC.

The chain combines TRBV7-2 with TRBJ1-2, with TRBD1 matching 7 bases. CDR3 length: 14 amino acids. V gave up 4 bases and J gave up 2 bases; unmatched junction bases: 4. Germline CDR1 and CDR2: SGHTA and FQGNSA. The CDR3 sequence: CASSSRGENYGYTF. The CDR3 DNA sequence: TGTGCCAGCAGCTCCAGGGGGGAGAACTATGGCTACACCTTC.

The chain links TRBV6-6 to TRBJ2-7; 9 nucleotides match TRBD1. The CDR3 covers 14 residues. CDR1 MNHNY and CDR2 SVGAGI come from the germline V gene (reference sequence). The V segment lost 5 bases and the J segment 6 bases; nucleotides outside the gene matches: 8. In DNA form, the CDR3 reads TGTGCCAGCAGTGTCCGGGACAGGGCGGGCGAGCAGTACTTC. As protein: CASSVRDRAGEQYF.

The chain couples TRBV5-6 to TRBJ2-7, with 8 nucleotides matching TRBD2. V lost 0 bases to trimming and J lost 2 bases; unmatched junction nucleotides: 4. From germline, CDR1 is SGHDT and CDR2 YYEEEE. The CDR3 spans 15 residues. The CDR3, as DNA: TGTGCCAGCAGCTTGGAGGCGCGGGAGGCCTACGAGCAGTACTTC. Protein product: CASSLEAREAYEQYF.